The rows below give T cell receptor beta chains drawn from one sample of a study of CD8 T cells in ankylosing spondylitis. TCRdb independently ran MiXCR on the 5' RACE reads; one entry per CDR3 protein. This sample has some 700,000 distinct CDR3 sequences; around a fifth occur once, and the top ten carry 15% to 20%. The sample comprised blood, either unsorted or a sorted T cell fraction (not recorded which). Receptor source: a male donor with ankylosing spondylitis. The CDR3 runs from the conserved cysteine through the conserved F or W. The D gene is left open where the match is weak. Clone size is stated in some rows and not others, as once, few, many or a class when expanded.

V gene	clone size	J gene	D gene	CDR3 protein	CDR3 DNA
TRBV2	-	TRBJ1-2	-	CASSEALQAGPYGYTF	TGTGCCAGCAGTGAAGCGCTTCAAGCAGGGCCCTATGGCTACACCTTC
TRBV3-1	-	TRBJ2-5	-	CASSHPKETQYF	TGTGCCAGCAGCCATCCTAAGGAGACCCAGTACTTC
TRBV18	few	TRBJ1-2	-	CASSPTAGYGYTF	TGTGCCAGCTCACCAACCGCGGGGTATGGCTACACCTTC
TRBV5-6	-	TRBJ2-5	TRBD2	CASSGELAGGPAQYF	TGTGCCAGCAGCGGGGAGTTAGCGGGAGGCCCGGCCCAGTACTTC
TRBV9	-	TRBJ1-2	TRBD1	CASSVAGQENYGYTF	TGTGCCAGCAGCGTAGCTGGACAGGAGAACTATGGCTACACCTTC
TRBV5-1	-	TRBJ2-2	-	CASSRAGANTGELFF	TGCGCCAGCAGTCGGGCAGGCGCAAACACCGGGGAGCTGTTTTTT
TRBV28	-	TRBJ2-1	-	CASSSLTTSSYNEQFF	TGTGCCAGCAGTTCCCTAACTACGAGCTCCTACAATGAGCAGTTCTTC
TRBV5-6	few	TRBJ2-7	TRBD1	CASSLGAGTGAYEQYF	TGTGCCAGCAGCTTGGGTGCCGGGACAGGAGCCTACGAGCAGTACTTC
TRBV5-8	many	TRBJ2-1	-	CASSLLGKDEQFF	TGTGCCAGCAGCTTGCTGGGGAAGGATGAGCAGTTCTTC
TRBV12-3/TRBV12-4	few	TRBJ2-3	-	CASSFRATPSTDTQYF	TGTGCCAGCAGTTTTAGGGCTACTCCTAGCACAGATACGCAGTATTTT
TRBV7-9	-	TRBJ1-1	-	CASSPRGSFEAFF	TGTGCCAGCAGCCCAAGAGGAAGTTTTGAAGCTTTCTTT
TRBV5-1	few	TRBJ1-1	TRBD1	CASRLTGSTEAFF	TGCGCCAGCAGATTGACAGGGAGCACTGAAGCTTTCTTT
TRBV12-3/TRBV12-4	-	TRBJ1-5	TRBD1	CASKQGYQPQHF	TGTGCCAGCAAACAGGGGTATCAGCCCCAGCATTTT
TRBV7-7	-	TRBJ2-7	-	CASSPQGFGYEQYF	TGTGCTAGCAGCCCTCAGGGGTTCGGGTACGAGCAGTACTTC
TRBV29-1	few	TRBJ2-3	TRBD1	CSVSGGQGTDTQYF	TGCAGCGTTTCAGGGGGCCAAGGCACAGATACGCAGTATTTT
TRBV10-3	few	TRBJ1-6	TRBD1	CAIRPGQGAAFNNSPLHF	TGTGCCATCAGACCGGGACAGGGGGCCGCCTTTAATAATTCACCCCTCCACTTT
TRBV3-1	-	TRBJ2-5	-	CASSHSSAGRGTQYF	TGTGCCAGCAGCCACAGCAGCGCGGGCCGGGGGACCCAGTACTTC
TRBV18	many	TRBJ2-1	TRBD2	CASSPLAGGSYNEQFF	TGTGCCAGCAGCCCTCTGGCGGGAGGCTCCTACAATGAGCAGTTCTTC
TRBV7-8	-	TRBJ2-1	TRBD2	CASSLVAGGASSYNEQFF	TGTGCCAGCAGCTTGGTAGCGGGAGGGGCCAGCTCCTACAATGAGCAGTTCTTC
TRBV7-9	-	TRBJ2-5	-	CASSFSRGQETQYF	TGTGCCAGCAGCTTCTCTAGGGGTCAAGAGACCCAGTACTTC
TRBV7-3	-	TRBJ2-5	-	CASSLTVGSYETQYF	TGTGCCAGCAGCTTAACAGTGGGGTCGTACGAGACCCAGTACTTC
TRBV5-4	-	TRBJ1-2	-	CASSSREEEGYTF	TGTGCCAGCAGCTCTCGGGAGGAGGAAGGCTACACCTTC
TRBV19	-	TRBJ2-3	-	CASDSGGTDTQYF	TGTGCCAGCGACTCGGGCGGCACAGATACGCAGTATTTT
TRBV15	many	TRBJ2-2	TRBD2	CATSRDGGGTGELFF	TGTGCCACCAGCAGAGATGGGGGGGGCACCGGGGAGCTGTTTTTT
TRBV12-3/TRBV12-4	many	TRBJ2-2	TRBD2	CASRSRGVIGELFF	TGTGCCAGCAGGAGCCGGGGGGTAATCGGGGAGCTGTTTTTT
TRBV2	many	TRBJ2-7	-	CAVGFEQYF	TGCGCAGTGGGTTTCGAGCAGTACTTC
TRBV3-1	few	TRBJ2-1	-	CASSQNGVNEQFF	TGTGCCAGCAGCCAAAACGGGGTAAATGAGCAGTTCTTC
TRBV11-2	-	TRBJ2-1	TRBD1	CASSLESGGNEQFF	TGTGCCAGCAGCTTAGAGTCAGGGGGTAATGAGCAGTTCTTC
TRBV7-3	-	TRBJ2-1	TRBD2	CASSFSGLGTNEQFF	TGTGCCAGCAGCTTCTCGGGACTAGGAACCAATGAGCAGTTCTTC
TRBV6-5	-	TRBJ2-3	-	CASRDVLTQYF	TGTGCCAGCAGGGACGTCTTGACGCAGTATTTT
TRBV28	many	TRBJ2-1	-	CASSSTYNSYNEQFF	TGTGCCAGCAGTTCGACCTACAACTCCTACAATGAGCAGTTCTTC
TRBV7-2	-	TRBJ2-1	TRBD2	CASSFSGGVPGEQFF	TGTGCCAGCAGCTTTAGCGGGGGGGTACCGGGTGAGCAGTTCTTC
TRBV19	many	TRBJ2-1	-	CASAEGGPLYNEQFF	TGTGCCAGTGCCGAGGGGGGGCCTCTCTACAATGAGCAGTTCTTC
TRBV6-1	few	TRBJ1-1	TRBD1	CASSPTRTGGNTEAFF	TGTGCCAGCAGCCCCACGCGGACAGGGGGGAACACTGAAGCTTTCTTT
TRBV11-1	few	TRBJ2-1	-	CASSFLDGGTLNYNEQFF	TGTGCCAGCAGCTTCCTAGACGGGGGAACTTTGAATTACAATGAGCAGTTCTTC
TRBV4-1	few	TRBJ2-1	-	CASSQEPGLRNNEQFF	TGCGCCAGCAGCCAAGAACCGGGACTCCGAAACAATGAGCAGTTCTTC
TRBV11-1	many	TRBJ2-3	-	CASSSLTSFADTQYF	TGTGCCAGCAGCTCCCTCACTAGCTTTGCAGATACGCAGTATTTT
TRBV4-2	-	TRBJ2-5	TRBD1	CASSQDRTGDGETQYF	TGTGCCAGCAGCCAAGATCGCACAGGGGATGGAGAGACCCAGTACTTC
TRBV2	-	TRBJ2-2	-	CASGGGQGTGELFF	TGTGCCAGCGGTGGGGGGCAGGGTACCGGGGAGCTGTTTTTT